A selection of T cell receptor beta chains follows, all from one sample in a study of shared T cell receptors in the human thymus. TCRdb's copy holds only in-frame clones and misses some; the assay was immunoSEQ multiplex PCR. Of some 640,000 clones in the sample, around 87% were seen once. These data also formed part of another study, on human thymus T cells.

Sequences were obtained from thymocytes. The receptors come from a boy younger than two with a congenital heart defect. Each CDR3 is given with its conserved first and last residue. Fields, in order: CDR3 protein, CDR3 DNA, clone size, D gene, V gene, J gene. A D gene is named only where the DNA matches it firmly. Only part of the rows carry a size: once, few, many, or a class if the clone is expanded.

CDR3: CASSLKSGTSGLESSYEQYF; DNA: TGTGCCAGCAGCTTGAAATCCGGGACTAGCGGATTAGAGAGCTCCTACGAGCAGTACTTC; size: -; D: TRBD2; V: TRBV5-4; J: TRBJ2-7
CDR3: CASSFKGDRGFSGNTIYF; DNA: TGTGCCAGCAGTTTTAAGGGGGACAGGGGATTCTCTGGAAACACCATATATTTT; size: -; D: TRBD1; V: TRBV27; J: TRBJ1-3
CDR3: CASSQNSGGLNQPQHF; DNA: TGTGCCAGCAGCCAGAATTCCGGGGGGCTCAATCAGCCCCAGCATTTT; size: -; D: -; V: TRBV7-6; J: TRBJ1-5
CDR3: CASSHHTYEQYF; DNA: TGCGCCAGCAGCCATCACACCTACGAGCAGTACTTC; size: -; D: -; V: TRBV4-3; J: TRBJ2-7
CDR3: CASASPGTYSYEQYF; DNA: TGTGCCAGCGCCTCTCCAGGGACTTACAGCTACGAGCAGTACTTC; size: -; D: -; V: TRBV11-2; J: TRBJ2-7
CDR3: CSVEVHSGDSYNEQFF; DNA: TGCAGCGTTGAAGTCCATAGCGGAGACTCCTACAATGAGCAGTTCTTC; size: few; D: -; V: TRBV29-1; J: TRBJ2-1
CDR3: CASSPLSSYEQYF; DNA: TGTGCCAGCAGTCCCTTGAGCTCCTACGAGCAGTACTTC; size: few; D: -; V: TRBV28; J: TRBJ2-7
CDR3: CASSLDRGYEQYF; DNA: TGTGCTAGCAGCTTAGACAGGGGATACGAGCAGTACTTC; size: few; D: TRBD1; V: TRBV7-7; J: TRBJ2-7
CDR3: CASSFGSTGNYGYTF; DNA: TGTGCCAGCAGTTTTGGTTCTACAGGGAACTATGGCTACACCTTC; size: once; D: -; V: TRBV28; J: TRBJ1-2
CDR3: CASSILGSGNGNTIYF; DNA: TGTGCCAGTAGTATTCTGGGGAGCGGGAATGGAAACACCATATATTTT; size: -; D: -; V: TRBV19; J: TRBJ1-3
CDR3: CASSKGDRRFYEQYF; DNA: TGTGCCAGCAGCAAAGGGGACAGGAGGTTCTACGAGCAGTACTTC; size: -; D: -; V: TRBV21-1; J: TRBJ2-7
CDR3: CASRVGTGRRNTEAFF; DNA: TGTGCCAGCAGGGTCGGGACAGGGCGGAGGAACACTGAAGCTTTCTTT; size: few; D: TRBD1; V: TRBV28; J: TRBJ1-1
CDR3: CASSLNRAGGDTQYF; DNA: TGTGCCAGCAGCTTAAATAGGGCGGGTGGGGATACGCAGTATTTT; size: -; D: -; V: TRBV7-9; J: TRBJ2-3
CDR3: CASSLERATEAFF; DNA: TGCGCCAGCAGCTTGGAGAGGGCCACTGAAGCTTTCTTT; size: -; D: -; V: TRBV5-1; J: TRBJ1-1
CDR3: CASSPGQVNQPQHF; DNA: TGTGCCAGCAGCCCGGGACAGGTTAATCAGCCCCAGCATTTT; size: -; D: TRBD1; V: TRBV7-8; J: TRBJ1-5
CDR3: CASSLSVGGTYEQYF; DNA: TGTGCCAGCAGTTTATCGGTAGGGGGTACCTACGAGCAGTACTTC; size: -; D: -; V: TRBV27; J: TRBJ2-7
CDR3: CAWSERSQETQYF; DNA: TGTGCCTGGAGTGAGAGGAGCCAAGAGACCCAGTACTTC; size: -; D: -; V: TRBV30; J: TRBJ2-5
CDR3: CASSHGIEAFF; DNA: TGCGCCAGCAGCCACGGGATTGAAGCTTTCTTT; size: -; D: -; V: TRBV4-1; J: TRBJ1-1
CDR3: CASSLTSLGQGVFDEQFF; DNA: TGTGCCAGCAGTTTAACCTCCTTGGGACAGGGGGTTTTCGATGAGCAGTTCTTC; size: once; D: TRBD1; V: TRBV28; J: TRBJ2-1
CDR3: CASSPRGEETQYF; DNA: TGTGCCAGCTCACCACGGGGCGAAGAGACCCAGTACTTC; size: -; D: -; V: TRBV18; J: TRBJ2-5
CDR3: CASSSIGRGSNQPQHF; DNA: TGTGCCAGCAGTTCGATCGGGAGGGGTAGCAATCAGCCCCAGCATTTT; size: -; D: -; V: TRBV28; J: TRBJ1-5
CDR3: CSVGGQETQYF; DNA: TGCAGCGTTGGAGGGCAGGAGACCCAGTACTTC; size: -; D: -; V: TRBV29-1; J: TRBJ2-5
CDR3: CASSLRASGRGEQFF; DNA: TGCGCCAGCAGCCTCCGGGCTAGCGGGAGAGGTGAGCAGTTCTTC; size: -; D: TRBD2; V: TRBV4-3; J: TRBJ2-1
CDR3: CASSAEGQGNNTQYF; DNA: TGTGCCAGCAGTGCGGAGGGCCAAGGAAATAATACGCAGTATTTT; size: -; D: -; V: TRBV6-4; J: TRBJ2-3
CDR3: CAWRRGGKNEQFF; DNA: TGTGCCTGGAGGAGGGGGGGGAAGAATGAGCAGTTCTTC; size: -; D: -; V: TRBV30; J: TRBJ2-1
CDR3: CASTLLAGGREEQFF; DNA: TGTGCCAGCACCTTACTAGCGGGGGGGCGGGAGGAGCAGTTCTTC; size: -; D: TRBD2; V: TRBV6-5; J: TRBJ2-1
CDR3: CSEGQASWRDGELFF; DNA: TGCAGCGAAGGCCAGGCTAGCTGGAGGGACGGGGAGCTGTTTTTT; size: -; D: -; V: TRBV29-1; J: TRBJ2-2
CDR3: CASSLVNQPQHF; DNA: TGTGCCAGCAGCTTAGTAAATCAGCCCCAGCATTTT; size: few; D: -; V: TRBV7-9; J: TRBJ1-5
CDR3: CASSPPWWGVGEQFF; DNA: TGTGCCAGCAGCCCCCCGTGGTGGGGGGTGGGTGAGCAGTTCTTC; size: -; D: -; V: TRBV7-2; J: TRBJ2-1
CDR3: CASSTKQGRNQPQHF; DNA: TGTGCCAGTAGTACAAAACAGGGTCGCAATCAGCCCCAGCATTTT; size: -; D: -; V: TRBV19; J: TRBJ1-5
CDR3: CASSFLNRESPLHF; DNA: TGTGCCAGCAGTTTCCTAAACCGGGAGTCACCCCTCCACTTT; size: -; D: -; V: TRBV27; J: TRBJ1-6
CDR3: CASSLRGQGDNEQYF; DNA: TGTGCCAGCAGCTTAAGAGGACAGGGAGACAACGAGCAGTACTTC; size: -; D: TRBD1; V: TRBV11-2; J: TRBJ2-7
CDR3: CASSTLAGDDNTDTQYF; DNA: TGTGCCAGCAGTACTTTAGCGGGAGACGATAACACGGATACGCAGTATTTT; size: -; D: TRBD2; V: TRBV25-1; J: TRBJ2-3
CDR3: CASSLAPISGERRTDTQYF; DNA: TGTGCCAGCAGCTTAGCGCCTATATCGGGGGAGAGGCGGACAGATACGCAGTATTTT; size: -; D: -; V: TRBV7-9; J: TRBJ2-3
CDR3: CATSIVRTSGYNEQFF; DNA: TGTGCCACCAGCATAGTTAGGACTAGCGGCTACAATGAGCAGTTCTTC; size: -; D: TRBD2; V: TRBV15; J: TRBJ2-1
CDR3: CASSWRQENYGYTF; DNA: TGTGCCAGCAGTTGGCGACAGGAGAACTATGGCTACACCTTC; size: -; D: -; V: TRBV28; J: TRBJ1-2
CDR3: CASSFRLAVTPGYEQYF; DNA: TGTGCCAGCAGCTTTCGATTAGCGGTTACGCCGGGGTACGAGCAGTACTTC; size: -; D: -; V: TRBV5-6; J: TRBJ2-7
CDR3: CASSWDRGLYEQYF; DNA: TGTGCCAGCAGCTGGGACAGGGGATTATACGAGCAGTACTTC; size: -; D: TRBD1; V: TRBV5-8; J: TRBJ2-7
CDR3: CASSLDRGPRGSEQYF; DNA: TGTGCCAGCAGCTTAGATAGGGGTCCTAGGGGTAGCGAGCAGTACTTC; size: once; D: -; V: TRBV7-6; J: TRBJ2-7
CDR3: CASSRLHGWAPSYEQYF; DNA: TGCGCCAGCAGCCGTTTACACGGATGGGCTCCCTCCTACGAGCAGTACTTC; size: once; D: -; V: TRBV5-1; J: TRBJ2-7
CDR3: CASSLGLAGFNEQFF; DNA: TGTGCCAGCAGTTTGGGACTAGCGGGATTCAATGAGCAGTTCTTC; size: -; D: TRBD2; V: TRBV27; J: TRBJ2-1
CDR3: CASSQTDTGGYTF; DNA: TGTGCCAGCAGTCAGACTGATACCGGGGGCTACACCTTC; size: -; D: -; V: TRBV14; J: TRBJ1-2
CDR3: CASSPKAGAYYGYTF; DNA: TGTGCCAGCAGCCCTAAGGCAGGGGCCTACTATGGCTACACCTTC; size: -; D: -; V: TRBV28; J: TRBJ1-2
CDR3: CASSYPLQTGGFEKLFF; DNA: TGTGCCAGCAGTTACCCACTCCAGACAGGGGGCTTTGAAAAACTGTTTTTT; size: few; D: TRBD1; V: TRBV6-8; J: TRBJ1-4
CDR3: CASSKGAREPTNEKLFF; DNA: TGTGCCAGCAGCAAAGGAGCCCGGGAGCCAACTAATGAAAAACTGTTTTTT; size: -; D: -; V: TRBV7-9; J: TRBJ1-4
CDR3: CASSPGGPFPDTQYF; DNA: TGTGCCAGCAGCCCGGGGGGGCCCTTCCCAGATACGCAGTATTTT; size: -; D: TRBD2; V: TRBV5-5; J: TRBJ2-3
CDR3: CASSSTDTQYF; DNA: TGCGCCAGCTCTTCTACGGATACGCAGTATTTT; size: -; D: -; V: TRBV10-1; J: TRBJ2-3
CDR3: CASSQDRAGQETQYF; DNA: TGCGCCAGCAGCCAAGATAGGGCAGGGCAAGAGACCCAGTACTTC; size: -; D: -; V: TRBV4-3; J: TRBJ2-5
CDR3: CASTGVRGRDTQYF; DNA: TGTGCCAGCACGGGCGTTAGGGGGCGTGATACGCAGTATTTT; size: -; D: TRBD1; V: TRBV5-6; J: TRBJ2-3
CDR3: CSGGQGPTYEQYF; DNA: TGCAGCGGAGGACAGGGACCCACCTACGAGCAGTACTTC; size: -; D: TRBD1; V: TRBV29-1; J: TRBJ2-7